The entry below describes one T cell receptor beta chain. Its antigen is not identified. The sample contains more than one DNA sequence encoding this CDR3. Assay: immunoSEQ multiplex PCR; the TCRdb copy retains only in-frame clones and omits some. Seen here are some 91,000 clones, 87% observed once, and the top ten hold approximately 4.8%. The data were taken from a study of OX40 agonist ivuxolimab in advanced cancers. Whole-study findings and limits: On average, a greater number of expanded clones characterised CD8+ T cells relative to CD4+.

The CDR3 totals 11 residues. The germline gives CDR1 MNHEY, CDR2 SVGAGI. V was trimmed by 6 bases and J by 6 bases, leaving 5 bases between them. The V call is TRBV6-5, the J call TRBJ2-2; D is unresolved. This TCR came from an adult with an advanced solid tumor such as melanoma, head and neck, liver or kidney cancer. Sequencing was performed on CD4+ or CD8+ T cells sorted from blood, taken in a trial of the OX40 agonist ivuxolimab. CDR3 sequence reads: CASSRAGELFF. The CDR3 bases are TGTGCCAGCAGCCGCGCCGGGGAGCTGTTTTTT.